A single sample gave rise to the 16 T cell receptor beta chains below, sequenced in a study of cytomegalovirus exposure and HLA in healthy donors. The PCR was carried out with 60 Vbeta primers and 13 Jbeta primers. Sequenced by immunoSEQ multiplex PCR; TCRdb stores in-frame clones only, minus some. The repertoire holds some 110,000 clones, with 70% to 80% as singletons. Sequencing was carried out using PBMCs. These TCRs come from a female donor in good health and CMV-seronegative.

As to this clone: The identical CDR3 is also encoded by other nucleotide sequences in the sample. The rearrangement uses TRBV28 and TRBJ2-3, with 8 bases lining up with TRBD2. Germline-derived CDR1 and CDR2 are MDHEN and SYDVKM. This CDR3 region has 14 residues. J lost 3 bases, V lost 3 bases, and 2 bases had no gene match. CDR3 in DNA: TGTGCCAGCAGTTTTGTAGCGGGGACAGATACGCAGTATTTT. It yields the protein CASSFVAGTDTQYF.

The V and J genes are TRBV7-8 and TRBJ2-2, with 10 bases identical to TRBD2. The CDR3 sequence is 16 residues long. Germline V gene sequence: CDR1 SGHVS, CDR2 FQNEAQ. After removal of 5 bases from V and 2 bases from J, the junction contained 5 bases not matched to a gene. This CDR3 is CASSRTSGTNTGELFF. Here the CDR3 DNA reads TGTGCCAGCAGCCGCACTAGCGGGACAAACACCGGGGAGCTGTTTTTT.

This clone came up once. CDR3 in DNA: TGTGCCAGCTCACCCACGCGGGAGGGCCCCTGGGAGCAGTACTTC. It encodes CASSPTREGPWEQYF. This rearrangement joins TRBV28 to TRBJ2-7; TRBD2 matches at 9 bases. With V trimmed by 8 bases and J by 7 bases, 15 bases remained unmatched. Germline V gives CDR1 MDHEN, CDR2 SYDVKM. The CDR3 sequence is 15 residues long.

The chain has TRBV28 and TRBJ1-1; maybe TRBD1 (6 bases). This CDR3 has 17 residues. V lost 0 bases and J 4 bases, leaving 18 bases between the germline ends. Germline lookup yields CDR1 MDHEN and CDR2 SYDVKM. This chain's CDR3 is CASSLWEGRGGSTEAFF. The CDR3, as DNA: TGTGCCAGCAGTTTATGGGAGGGCAGGGGAGGGAGCACTGAAGCTTTCTTT.

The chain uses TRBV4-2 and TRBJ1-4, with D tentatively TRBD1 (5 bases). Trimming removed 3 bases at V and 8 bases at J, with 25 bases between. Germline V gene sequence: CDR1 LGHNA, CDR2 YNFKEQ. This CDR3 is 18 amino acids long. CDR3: CASSQNSGSLTGSEKLFF. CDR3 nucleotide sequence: TGTGCCAGCAGCCAGAACTCAGGGTCTCTTACCGGGAGCGAAAAACTGTTTTTT.

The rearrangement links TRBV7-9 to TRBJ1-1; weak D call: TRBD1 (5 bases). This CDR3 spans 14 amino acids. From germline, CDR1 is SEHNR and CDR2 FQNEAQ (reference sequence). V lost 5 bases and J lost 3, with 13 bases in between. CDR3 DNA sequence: TGTGCCAGCAGCAAACAGGCTGTGGACACTGAAGCTTTCTTT. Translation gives CASSKQAVDTEAFF.

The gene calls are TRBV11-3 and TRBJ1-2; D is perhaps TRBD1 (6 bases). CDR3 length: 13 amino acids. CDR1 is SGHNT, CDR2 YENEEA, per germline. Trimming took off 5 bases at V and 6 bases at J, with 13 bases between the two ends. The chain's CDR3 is CASSRPGVDGYTF. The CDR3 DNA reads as TGTGCCAGCAGCCGACCAGGGGTGGATGGCTACACCTTC. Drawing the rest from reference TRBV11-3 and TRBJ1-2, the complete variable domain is EAGVVQSPRYKIIEKKQPVAFWCNPISGHNTLYWYLQNLGQGPELLIRYENEEAVDDSQLPKDRFSAERLKGVDSTLKIQPAELGDSAVYLCASSRPGVDGYTFGSGTRLTVV.

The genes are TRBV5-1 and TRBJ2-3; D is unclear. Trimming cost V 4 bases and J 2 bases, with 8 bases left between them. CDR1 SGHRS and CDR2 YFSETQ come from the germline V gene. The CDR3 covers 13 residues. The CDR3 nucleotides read TGCGCCAGCAGCAAACAGTACACAGATACGCAGTATTTT. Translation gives CASSKQYTDTQYF.

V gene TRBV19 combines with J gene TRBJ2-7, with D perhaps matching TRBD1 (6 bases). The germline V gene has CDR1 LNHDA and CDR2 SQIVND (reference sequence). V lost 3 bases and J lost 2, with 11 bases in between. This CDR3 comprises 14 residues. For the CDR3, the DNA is TGTGCCAGTAGTATGGGGGCAGGGACCTACGAGCAGTACTTC. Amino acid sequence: CASSMGAGTYEQYF.

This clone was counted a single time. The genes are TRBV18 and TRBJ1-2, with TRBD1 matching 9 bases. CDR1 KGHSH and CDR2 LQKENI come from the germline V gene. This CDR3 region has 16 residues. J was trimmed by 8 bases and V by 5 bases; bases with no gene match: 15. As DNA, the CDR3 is TGTGCCAGCTCATCTAGACAGGGGGGCCTCGTAACGGGCTACACCTTC. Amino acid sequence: CASSSRQGGLVTGYTF.

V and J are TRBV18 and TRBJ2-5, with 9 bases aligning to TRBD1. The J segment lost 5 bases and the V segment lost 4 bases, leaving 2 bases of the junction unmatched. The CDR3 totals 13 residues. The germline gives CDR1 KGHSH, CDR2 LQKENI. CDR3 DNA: TGTGCCAGCTCACTAGGGACAGGGGAGACCCAGTACTTC. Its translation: CASSLGTGETQYF.

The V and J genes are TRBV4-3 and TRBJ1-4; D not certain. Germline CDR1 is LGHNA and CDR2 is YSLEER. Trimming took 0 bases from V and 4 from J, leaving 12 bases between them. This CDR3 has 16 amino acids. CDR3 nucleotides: TGCGCCAGCAGCCAAGAACTATCGGCCCATAATGAAAAACTGTTTTTT. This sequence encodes CASSQELSAHNEKLFF.

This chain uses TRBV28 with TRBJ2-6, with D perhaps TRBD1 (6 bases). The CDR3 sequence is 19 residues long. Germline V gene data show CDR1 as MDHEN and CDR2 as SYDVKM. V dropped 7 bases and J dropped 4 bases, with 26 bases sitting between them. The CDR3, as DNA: TGTGCCAGCACCTACGGGGTGGGTACCACAGGGTTCGGGGCCAACGTCCTGACTTTC. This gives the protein CASTYGVGTTGFGANVLTF.

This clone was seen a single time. The CDR3 DNA is TGTGCCAGCAGCGTAATCCAGGGAGGTGTAGGCGGCTACACCTTC. Its translation is CASSVIQGGVGGYTF. The V and J genes are TRBV9 and TRBJ1-2; maybe TRBD1 (5 bases). CDR1 is SGDLS and CDR2 is YYNGEE in the germline V gene. The V gene lost 1 base and the J gene lost 8 bases, with 18 bases spanning the gap. This CDR3 has 15 residues.

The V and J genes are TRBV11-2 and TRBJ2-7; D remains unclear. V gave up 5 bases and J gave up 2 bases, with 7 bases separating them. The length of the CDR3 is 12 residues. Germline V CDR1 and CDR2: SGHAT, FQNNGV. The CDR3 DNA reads TGTGCCAGCAGCGCTACTCCCTACGAGCAGTACTTC. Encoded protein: CASSATPYEQYF.

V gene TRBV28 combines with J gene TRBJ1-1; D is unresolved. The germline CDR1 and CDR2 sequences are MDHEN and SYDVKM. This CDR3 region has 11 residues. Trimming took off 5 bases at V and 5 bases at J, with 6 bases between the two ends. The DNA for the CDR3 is TGTGCCAGCAGTGGGGAGACTGAAGCTTTCTTT. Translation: CASSGETEAFF.